This entry lists 18 T cell receptor beta chains sequenced from one sample in a study of OX40 agonist ivuxolimab in advanced cancers. Repertoires were generated with immunoSEQ multiplex PCR, while TCRdb's copy carries only in-frame clones and drops some. The top ten clones hold more than 1.1% of a sample with roughly 98,000 clones, roughly 83% of them seen once. The material sequenced was CD4+ or CD8+ T cells sorted from blood, taken in a trial of the OX40 agonist ivuxolimab. The receptors were gathered from an adult with an advanced solid tumor such as melanoma, head and neck, liver or kidney cancer.

This clone was seen only once. The chain recombines TRBV7-3 with TRBJ2-2; D may match TRBD1 or TRBD2 (5 bases each). Germline CDR1 reads SGHTA; CDR2 reads FQGTGA. With 3 bases removed from V and 7 bases from J, the gap between germline ends came to 18 bases. This CDR3 contains 16 residues. The CDR3 sequence is CASSFPSERGGGELFF. DNA for the CDR3: TGTGCCAGCAGCTTTCCTTCGGAACGGGGCGGCGGGGAGCTGTTTTTT.

This clone occurred a few times. The chain links TRBV19 to TRBJ1-5; 8 positions match TRBD1. V dropped 5 bases and J dropped 0; count of bases not matched to a gene: 15. Germline loops: CDR1 LNHDA, CDR2 SQIVND (reference sequence). The CDR3 totals 19 residues. CDR3 sequence reads: CASSRQPGQESYSNQPQHF. CDR3 DNA sequence: TGTGCCAGTAGTCGACAGCCGGGACAGGAATCCTATAGCAATCAGCCCCAGCATTTT.

The J gene is TRBJ2-7, the V gene TRBV4-3, with 9 positions matching TRBD1. This CDR3 is 17 amino acids long. Trimming took 5 bases from V and 6 from J; bases not matched to a gene: 17. Germline-derived CDR1 and CDR2 are LGHNA and YSLEER. The CDR3 DNA sequence: TGCGCCAGCAGCGAAGGGGTATCCAGGACAGGGGCGGCCGAGCAGTACTTC. Translated: CASSEGVSRTGAAEQYF.

V is TRBV9 and J is TRBJ2-7, with a possible D match to TRBD1 (6 bases). V dropped 0 bases and J dropped 2 bases, with 12 bases sitting between them. The CDR3 spans 15 residues. Looked up from germline, CDR1 is SGDLS and CDR2 is YYNGEE. The CDR3 DNA sequence: TGTGCCAGCAGCGTAGGTCTTGGGGACACCTACGAGCAGTACTTC. This translates into CASSVGLGDTYEQYF.

J is TRBJ2-5 and V is TRBV27; 11 bases line up with TRBD2. Per germline, CDR1 MNHEY and CDR2 SMNVEV (reference sequence). Unmatched junction bases numbered 12, after V lost 5 bases and J lost 4 bases. CDR3 size: 17 residues. CDR3 nucleotides: TGTGCCAGCAGTCCTAAATTAGCGGGAGGGCCGGGAGAGACCCAGTACTTC. Translated: CASSPKLAGGPGETQYF.

The chain combines TRBV4-1 with TRBJ1-1; D may be TRBD1 (6 bases). CDR3 size: 15 residues. Germline lookup yields CDR1 MGHRA and CDR2 YSYEKL. V dropped 0 bases and J dropped 4 bases, with 12 bases sitting between them. CDR3 nucleotide sequence: TGCGCCAGCAGCCAAGACTACAGGGTAGGCACTGAAGCTTTCTTT. Residues: CASSQDYRVGTEAFF.

V usage is TRBV5-1 and J usage is TRBJ1-1; 9 nucleotides line up with TRBD1. This CDR3 region has 14 residues. V trimming: 4 bases; J trimming: 1 base; junction bases outside the gene matches: 2. From germline, CDR1 is SGHRS and CDR2 YFSETQ. DNA of the CDR3: TGCGCCAGCAGCATGGACAGGGGGAACACTGAAGCTTTCTTT. Translation: CASSMDRGNTEAFF.

CDR3 DNA sequence: TGTGCCATCAAGGCTGGAACGAACACTGAAGCTTTCTTT. Encoded protein: CAIKAGTNTEAFF. This chain connects TRBV6-1 to TRBJ1-1; D gene unclear. The germline V gene encodes CDR1 MNHNS and CDR2 SASEGT. V lost 10 bases and J lost 1, with 13 bases in between. The CDR3 extends over 13 amino acids.

The rearrangement joins TRBV7-2 to TRBJ2-7; D remains ambiguous. Germline CDR1 is SGHTA and CDR2 is FQGNSA. The CDR3 has 13 amino acids. With 2 bases removed from V and 3 bases from J, the gap between germline ends came to 8 bases. DNA of the CDR3: TGTGCCAGCAGCTTATCTGGGGTCTACGAGCAGTACTTC. Translating it yields CASSLSGVYEQYF.

The rearrangement links TRBV7-2 to TRBJ2-3; 9 positions match TRBD1. V trimming: 5 bases; J trimming: 6 bases; junction bases outside the gene matches: 9. Germline values: CDR1 SGHTA, CDR2 FQGNSA. This CDR3 contains 15 residues. This CDR3 is CASSPNRGRADTQYF. The CDR3 DNA follows: TGTGCCAGCAGCCCGAACAGGGGGCGGGCGGATACGCAGTATTTT.

CDR3 nucleotide sequence: TGTGCCAGCAGCTCCCAGACAGGGGGCGTAGGTGGCTACACCTTC. Translating gives CASSSQTGGVGGYTF. This chain joins TRBV7-3 and TRBJ1-2, with 10 bases matching TRBD1. J was trimmed by 7 bases and V by 4 bases; bases with no gene match: 9. Germline CDR1 and CDR2: SGHTA and FQGTGA. The CDR3 spans 15 residues.

The chain couples TRBV18 to TRBJ2-3, with D perhaps assigned TRBD1 or TRBD2 (5 bases each). The CDR3 has 14 amino acids. Trimming stripped 3 bases from V and 4 bases from J, with 11 bases between. Germline lookup yields CDR1 KGHSH and CDR2 LQKENI. CDR3 in amino acids: CASSPAGSADTQYF. DNA of the CDR3: TGTGCCAGCTCACCGGCAGGGAGCGCAGATACGCAGTATTTT.

The V call is TRBV6-1, the J call TRBJ2-5; 7 bases line up with TRBD1. There are 13 residues in the CDR3. V lost 5 bases and J lost 2; bases outside the gene matches: 2. CDR1 and CDR2 (germline): MNHNS, SASEGT. The CDR3 sequence is CASSPTGQETQYF. CDR3 nucleotide sequence: TGTGCCAGCAGTCCGACAGGGCAAGAGACCCAGTACTTC.

The CDR3, as DNA: TGTGCCAGCAGGACAGCCGGCGAAAACATTCAGTACTTC. Protein product: CASRTAGENIQYF. V usage is TRBV2 and J usage is TRBJ2-4; possibly TRBD1 for D (5 bases). The CDR3 contains 13 residues. V was cut by 6 bases and J by 5 bases, with 11 bases left in between. The germline V gene has CDR1 SNHLY and CDR2 FYNNEI.

In DNA, the CDR3 is TGTGCCAGCTCACCAGGGACGGCTGGCTACACCTTC. Amino acids: CASSPGTAGYTF. The V gene is TRBV18, the J gene TRBJ1-2, with D possibly being TRBD1 (5 bases). The CDR3 is 12 residues long. Germline V gives CDR1 KGHSH, CDR2 LQKENI. V was clipped by 2 bases and J by 7 bases, with 8 bases between them.

The chain couples TRBV7-9 to TRBJ2-7; 7 bases line up with TRBD2. The V gene end was trimmed by 5 bases and the J gene end by 2 bases; junction bases not matched to a gene: 9. CDR1 and CDR2 (germline): SEHNR, FQNEAQ (reference sequence). The CDR3 is 15 amino acids. In DNA, the CDR3 is TGTGCCAGCAGCCCTCGACTAGCAGCTACCTACGAGCAGTACTTC. Translated, it gives CASSPRLAATYEQYF.

The CDR3 is CASRLVVQGCGTGLGNTEAFF. The CDR3 nucleotides are TGTGCAAGTCGCTTAGTGGTACAAGGGTGCGGGACAGGGTTAGGGAACACTGAAGCTTTCTTT. This chain links TRBV12-2 with TRBJ1-1; the listed D gene, TRBD1, was not tested against the DNA. TRBV12-2 is a listed pseudogene. This CDR3 is built from 21 residues.

The chain joins TRBV7-9 to TRBJ2-1; possible D gene TRBD1, 5 bases. Trimming removed 3 bases from V and 1 base from J, with 10 bases in between. The CDR3 runs 15 residues. Germline CDR1 is SEHNR and CDR2 is FQNEAQ (reference sequence). CDR3 in DNA: TGTGCCAGCAGCTTGTTGTCAGGGTCCTACAATGAGCAGTTCTTC. Translated, it gives CASSLLSGSYNEQFF.